The 27 T cell receptor beta chains below were found in one sample sequenced in a study of blood T cell repertoires in COVID-19. Sequencing was performed with immunoSEQ multiplex PCR; in TCRdb, only in-frame clones are kept and a portion is missing. The top ten clones hold about 15% of a sample with around 260,000 clones, approximately 84% of them seen once. The source material was peripheral blood. The receptor set was obtained from a person aged 65 to 85 with COVID-19, enrolled during active disease.

The V call is TRBV9, the J call TRBJ1-2, with D perhaps TRBD1 (5 bases). This CDR3 spans 14 amino acids. V was trimmed by 3 bases and J by 2 bases, leaving 11 bases between them. The germline gives CDR1 SGDLS, CDR2 YYNGEE. DNA for the CDR3: TGTGCCAGCAGCGACGCGGGACGGAACTATGGCTACACCTTC. Translation gives CASSDAGRNYGYTF.

This clone was seen only once. The chain couples TRBV14 to TRBJ1-4; D perhaps matches TRBD1 (6 bases). CDR3 length: 17 amino acids. Looked up from germline, CDR1 is SGHDN and CDR2 is FVKESK. Trimming left V 2 bases short and J 2 bases short, with 15 bases between. This CDR3 reads CASSQPIAGATNEKLFF. The CDR3 DNA reads TGTGCCAGCAGCCAACCGATCGCAGGGGCCACTAATGAAAAACTGTTTTTT.

This rearrangement joins TRBV6-5 to TRBJ2-7; 10 nucleotides align to TRBD1. The CDR3 has 14 residues. V was clipped by 6 bases and J by 6 bases; unmatched bases: 8. The germline V gene has CDR1 MNHEY and CDR2 SVGAGI. CDR3 protein: CASSARDRGSEQYF. The DNA of the CDR3 is TGTGCCAGCAGCGCCCGGGACAGGGGAAGCGAGCAGTACTTC.

Remarks on this clone: Other DNA sequences of this sample code for an identical CDR3. The rearrangement uses TRBV5-1 and TRBJ2-1, with TRBD2 identical over 10 bases. This CDR3 is built from 15 residues. Trimming cost V 0 bases and J 4 bases; bases outside gene matches: 1. CDR1 and CDR2 (germline): SGHRS, YFSETQ. CDR3 region: CASSLGLAGYNEQFF. The CDR3 coding sequence is TGCGCCAGCAGCTTGGGACTAGCGGGTTACAATGAGCAGTTCTTC.

The chain links TRBV2 to TRBJ2-2; 7 positions agree with TRBD2. The germline CDR1 and CDR2 sequences are SNHLY and FYNNEI. This CDR3 has 13 amino acids. V shed 6 bases and J 5 bases; nucleotides not matched to a gene: 3. Written as DNA, the CDR3 is TGTGCCAGCAGGAGCGGGGATACCGGGGAGCTGTTTTTT. Protein sequence: CASRSGDTGELFF.

The V and J genes are TRBV2 and TRBJ2-2; 8 nucleotides align to TRBD2. After removal of 3 bases from V and 5 bases from J, the junction contained 8 bases not matched to a gene. The CDR3 runs 16 residues. The germline V gene encodes CDR1 SNHLY and CDR2 FYNNEI. In nucleotides, the CDR3 is TGTGCCAGCAGTGATTCGCGGGGGGCAGGGACCGGGGAGCTGTTTTTT. It codes for CASSDSRGAGTGELFF.

The chain employs TRBV29-1 and TRBJ1-2; tentatively, D is TRBD1 (6 bases). CDR3 length: 13 amino acids. The germline gives CDR1 SQVTM, CDR2 ANQGSEA. The germline V and J ends were trimmed by 4 bases and 5 bases, with 14 bases remaining between them. For the CDR3, the DNA is TGCAGCGTTGGACAGGCCATGGGGTATGGCTACACCTTC. Its protein is CSVGQAMGYGYTF.

The rearrangement joins TRBV2 to TRBJ2-7, with D perhaps matching TRBD1 (6 bases). Germline-derived CDR1 and CDR2 are SNHLY and FYNNEI. The CDR3 extends over 16 amino acids. V was trimmed by 0 bases and J by 5 bases, leaving 17 bases between them. CDR3 amino acids: CASSEAFGGSSDEQYF. In DNA form, the CDR3 reads TGTGCCAGCAGTGAAGCGTTTGGGGGCTCTTCTGACGAGCAGTACTTC.

The chain combines TRBV6-5 with TRBJ1-1, with D unresolved. Germline values: CDR1 MNHEY, CDR2 SVGAGI. The V end was cut by 6 bases, the J end by 6 bases, with 17 bases between. The CDR3 contains 14 residues. The DNA of the CDR3 is TGTGCCAGCAGCCCAGCTCGGGGTGTGGCTGAAGCTTTCTTT. Translating gives CASSPARGVAEAFF.

This chain's CDR3 is CASTGQTSTDTQYF. DNA for the CDR3: TGCGCCAGCACAGGGCAGACTAGCACAGATACGCAGTATTTT. The chain links TRBV5-1 to TRBJ2-3; D is possibly TRBD1 (5 bases). V was clipped by 6 bases and J by 0 bases, with 11 bases between them. This CDR3 comprises 14 residues. Germline V gives CDR1 SGHRS, CDR2 YFSETQ.

V usage is TRBV20-1 and J usage is TRBJ2-5; the D is unclear. Germline loops: CDR1 DFQATT, CDR2 SNEGSKA (reference sequence). The V end lost 6 bases, the J end lost 1 base, and 6 bases lay between the germline ends. The CDR3 length is 11 residues. The CDR3 DNA is TGCAGTGCGCCACTCCAAGAGACCCAGTACTTC. Amino acid sequence: CSAPLQETQYF.

This clone was seen only once. The chain combines TRBV2 with TRBJ1-6; TRBD1 matches 12 bases. The J segment lost 6 bases and the V segment lost 5 bases, leaving 8 bases of the junction unmatched. Per germline, CDR1 SNHLY and CDR2 FYNNEI. The CDR3 is 17 amino acids. In DNA, the CDR3 is TGTGCCAGCAGTAGTGAGCGGGACAGGGGGCCTAATTCACCCCTCCACTTT. This encodes CASSSERDRGPNSPLHF.

This clone was picked up a small number of times. CDR3 bases: TGTGCCAGCAGCTGGGGGACAGATGGAAACACCATATATTTT. Its translation: CASSWGTDGNTIYF. The chain links TRBV9 to TRBJ1-3, with TRBD1 matching 7 bases. Unmatched junction bases numbered 4, after V lost 4 bases and J lost 3 bases. Germline lookup yields CDR1 SGDLS and CDR2 YYNGEE. The CDR3 contains 14 residues.

J is TRBJ2-7 and V is TRBV11-2; 14 positions match TRBD2. Germline CDR1 SGHAT, CDR2 FQNNGV. Losses at the gene ends were 4 bases for V and 4 bases for J; bases not matched to a gene: 3. The CDR3 has 15 residues. Written as DNA, the CDR3 is TGTGCCAGCAGCTCCCGACTAGCGGGAGGGTACGAGCAGTACTTC. This translates into CASSSRLAGGYEQYF.

The rearrangement uses TRBV2 and TRBJ1-2, with 8 positions matching TRBD1. There are 14 residues in the CDR3. CDR1 SNHLY and CDR2 FYNNEI come from the germline V gene. V trimming: 7 bases; J trimming: 8 bases; junction bases outside the gene matches: 12. As DNA, the CDR3 is TGTGCCAGCACCCTGACAGGGGTAGGAAGCGGCTACACCTTC. Translating it yields CASTLTGVGSGYTF. Using reference TRBV2 and TRBJ1-2 for the parts outside the CDR3, the full variable domain is EPEVTQTPSHQVTQMGQEVILRCVPISNHLYFYWYRQILGQKVEFLVSFYNNEISEKSEIFDDQFSVERPDGSNFTLKIRSTKLEDSAMYFCASTLTGVGSGYTFGSGTRLTVV.

This clone showed up many times. The chain has TRBV7-9 and TRBJ1-4, with a possible D match to TRBD1 (5 bases). V was pared by 2 bases and J by 8 bases, with 15 bases between. The CDR3 sequence is 15 residues long. Germline V gene data show CDR1 as SEHNR and CDR2 as FQNEAQ (reference sequence). This CDR3 reads CASSLLDGADEKLFF. The CDR3 DNA follows: TGTGCCAGCAGCTTACTTGATGGGGCAGACGAAAAACTGTTTTTT.

This clone has a handful of counts. The V gene is TRBV5-1, the J gene TRBJ1-4; TRBD1 is a possible D gene (6 bases). The V end was cut by 2 bases, the J end by 0 bases, with 11 bases between. The CDR3 contains 16 residues. Looked up from germline, CDR1 is SGHRS and CDR2 is YFSETQ. CDR3 loop: CASSFQGLATNEKLFF. CDR3 nucleotides: TGCGCCAGCAGCTTCCAGGGGCTTGCAACTAATGAAAAACTGTTTTTT.

The CDR3 sequence: CASSLLRGGTGELFF. CDR3 DNA sequence: TGTGCCAGCAGCTTACTCCGGGGAGGGACCGGGGAGCTGTTTTTT. The chain joins TRBV11-2 to TRBJ2-2; TRBD2 aligns across 7 bases. This CDR3 contains 15 residues. Germline CDR1 SGHAT, CDR2 FQNNGV. The junction had 5 bases not matched to a gene; V was cut back by 2 bases and J by 5 bases.

The rearrangement uses TRBV7-9 and TRBJ2-5, with 10 bases fitting TRBD1. The CDR3 is made up of 17 amino acids. J was trimmed by 0 bases and V by 0 bases; bases with no gene match: 4. Per germline, CDR1 SEHNR and CDR2 FQNEAQ (reference sequence). CDR3 residues: CASSLARTGGYQETQYF. CDR3 sequence (DNA): TGTGCCAGCAGCTTAGCGCGGACAGGGGGGTACCAAGAGACCCAGTACTTC.

CDR3 in DNA: TGTGCCAGTACCATAGGCGGGTCAGATACGCAGTATTTT. Translation: CASTIGGSDTQYF. The chain carries TRBV19 and TRBJ2-3, with D perhaps matching TRBD2 (5 bases). V was clipped by 7 bases and J by 4 bases, with 12 bases between them. Germline CDR1 and CDR2: LNHDA and SQIVND (reference sequence). The CDR3 contains 13 residues.

The chain uses TRBV5-4 and TRBJ1-3; D gene ambiguous. This CDR3 has 14 residues. Trimming removed 1 base at V and 0 bases at J, with 5 bases between. Germline V CDR1 and CDR2: SGHNT, YYREEE (reference sequence). CDR3 protein: CASSLTDSGNTIYF. The CDR3 bases are TGTGCCAGCAGCTTGACAGACTCTGGAAACACCATATATTTT.

V gene TRBV10-1 combines with J gene TRBJ2-7, with D maybe TRBD2 (5 bases). CDR1 WNHNN and CDR2 SYGVQD come from the germline V gene (reference sequence). Trimming shortened V by 8 bases and J by 2 bases, and 13 bases separated the two germline ends. The CDR3 is 13 residues long. CDR3 sequence: CASGERTTYEQYF. As DNA, the CDR3 is TGCGCCAGCGGGGAGCGTACCACCTACGAGCAGTACTTC.

The chain employs TRBV7-8 and TRBJ1-3; D gene ambiguous. This CDR3 has 17 amino acids. Germline-derived CDR1 and CDR2 are SGHVS and FQNEAQ. With 1 base removed from V and 0 bases from J, the gap between germline ends came to 13 bases. The CDR3 DNA reads TGTGCCAGCAGCTTAGGAGCGGGAAAGAGCTCTGGAAACACCATATATTTT. Amino acid sequence: CASSLGAGKSSGNTIYF. Complete variable domain (other parts from reference TRBV7-8 and TRBJ1-3): GAGVSQSPRYKVAKRGQDVALRCDPISGHVSLFWYQQALGQGPEFLTYFQNEAQLDKSGLPSDRFFAERPEGSVSTLKIQRTQQEDSAVYLCASSLGAGKSSGNTIYFGEGSWLTVV.

The J gene is TRBJ1-2, the V gene TRBV5-6, with unresolved D. Germline CDR1 SGHDT, CDR2 YYEEEE. The V gene lost 7 bases and the J gene lost 2 bases, with 9 bases spanning the gap. The CDR3 is 12 residues long. The CDR3 loop is CASGAANYGYTF. The CDR3 coding sequence is TGTGCCAGCGGTGCGGCGAACTATGGCTACACCTTC.

This CDR3 reads CASSYSNRGGEQFF. DNA of the CDR3: TGTGCCAGCAGTTACTCGAATAGGGGCGGTGAGCAGTTCTTC. The genes are TRBV6-5 and TRBJ2-1; D is possibly TRBD1 (5 bases). CDR3 length: 14 residues. Trimming pared 0 bases from V and 9 bases from J, leaving 12 bases between. CDR1 and CDR2 (germline): MNHEY, SVGAGI.

The chain has TRBV7-9 and TRBJ2-5; possible D gene TRBD2, 6 bases. CDR3 size: 17 residues. V was trimmed by 3 bases and J by 2 bases, leaving 19 bases between them. Germline V gene data show CDR1 as SEHNR and CDR2 as FQNEAQ (reference sequence). Here the CDR3 DNA reads TGTGCCAGCAGCTTCCGTAGGCGGGCGGGGCGGCAAGAGACCCAGTACTTC. This encodes CASSFRRRAGRQETQYF. The variable domain in full, completed from reference TRBV7-9 and TRBJ2-5, reads DTGVSQNPRHKITKRGQNVTFRCDPISEHNRLYWYRQTLGQGPEFLTYFQNEAQLEKSRLLSDRFSAERPKGSFSTLEIQRTEQGDSAMYLCASSFRRRAGRQETQYFGPGTRLLVL.

The chain links TRBV11-3 to TRBJ2-7; a weak D match, TRBD2 (5 bases). Trimming took off 1 base at V and 3 bases at J, with 7 bases between the two ends. Germline CDR1 and CDR2: SGHNT and YENEEA. The CDR3 runs 13 residues. CDR3 in DNA: TGTGCCAGCAGCTTAGGTGGAGGCTACGAGCAGTACTTC. Translating it yields CASSLGGGYEQYF. Combining the CDR3 with reference TRBV11-3 and TRBJ2-7 gives the whole variable domain EAGVVQSPRYKIIEKKQPVAFWCNPISGHNTLYWYLQNLGQGPELLIRYENEEAVDDSQLPKDRFSAERLKGVDSTLKIQPAELGDSAVYLCASSLGGGYEQYFGPGTRLTVT.